Presented here are 31 T cell receptor beta chains from one specimen sequenced in a study of tumor-infiltrating lymphocytes in primary liver carcinoma. TCR beta cDNA was made from approximately 540 ng total RNA with a constant-region primer. Construction of TCR beta libraries relied on three successive nested multiplex PCR rounds employing slightly modified ARM-PCR. Amplification in the first two PCR rounds was performed using TRBV1-TRBV30 forward primers and a C-beta reverse primer for approximately 10 cycles each. TCRdb used MiXCR to reprocess the multiplex PCR reads, holding one entry per CDR3 protein. The data contain roughly 120,000 distinct CDR3 sequences, 65% of them seen just once; the ten biggest clones take up roughly 8.8%. From 20-30 mg of unsorted bulk tissue, DNA and RNA were co-extracted together. The specimen was liver tumor tissue from sampling region 1. The subset: tumor region T1, superior pole. These receptor sequences come from a woman aged 55-69 years with primary liver carcinoma and hepatitis B virus infection.

This clonotype was counted at least ten times. J is TRBJ2-5 and V is TRBV29-1; TRBD1 agrees at 7 bases. This CDR3 contains 11 residues. Germline V CDR1 and CDR2: SQVTM, ANQGSEA. With 8 bases clipped from V and 4 bases from J, the junction kept 4 bases outside the gene matches. The CDR3 bases are TGCAGCACCTGGACAGGAGAGACCCAGTACTTC. This encodes CSTWTGETQYF.

Note on this clonotype: One junction end disagrees with the germline gene, perhaps due to a read error. The rearrangement links TRBV11-2 to TRBJ2-2; either TRBD1 or TRBD2 may supply D (5 bases each). The CDR3 consists of 15 residues. Germline assignment: CDR1 SGHAT and CDR2 FQNNGV. CDR3 amino acids: CASSLESGSTGDLFF. The DNA for the CDR3 is TGTGCCAGCAGCTTAGAGTCAGGGTCCACCGGGGACCTGTTTTTT.

V usage is TRBV11-3 and J usage is TRBJ2-1; D is ambiguous. Germline V gives CDR1 SGHNT, CDR2 YENEEA. Trimming pared 8 bases from V and 2 bases from J, leaving 13 bases between. CDR3 size: 14 residues. Here the CDR3 reads CASQARGTYNEQFF. In DNA, the CDR3 is TGTGCCAGCCAGGCTAGAGGCACCTACAATGAGCAGTTCTTC. Looking up the rest from reference TRBV11-3 and TRBJ2-1 gives the full variable domain: EAGVVQSPRYKIIEKKQPVAFWCNPISGHNTLYWYLQNLGQGPELLIRYENEEAVDDSQLPKDRFSAERLKGVDSTLKIQPAELGDSAVYLCASQARGTYNEQFFGPGTRLTVL.

A note on this clonotype: Its ends do not fully match the called genes, so a read error is possible. The chain combines TRBV11-2 with TRBJ2-5; D uncertain. There are 15 residues in the CDR3. The germline V gene encodes CDR1 SGHAT and CDR2 FQNNGV. The CDR3 bases are TGTGCCAGCAGTACCCTGGGATTGGCAGGAGAGATCCAGTACTTC. Encoded protein: CASSTLGLAGEIQYF.

To note about this clonotype: Given the absence of the conserved phenylalanine or tryptophan at the CDR3 end, a read error is likely. The chain combines TRBV11-2 with TRBJ2-1, with D maybe TRBD2 (5 bases). Germline V gene lookup returns CDR1 SGHAT and CDR2 FQNNGV. The CDR3 loop spans 15 amino acids. CDR3 residues: CVSSLTSPSTGEQFI. The CDR3 region has the DNA TGTGTAAGCAGCTTAACATCACCGTCCACGGGGGAGCAGTTCATC.

In regard to this clonotype: A single base separates this from a much larger clone, so it may be a read error. The rearrangement links TRBV29-1 to TRBJ2-3; D is unresolved. Germline CDR1 and CDR2: SQVTM and ANQGSEA. This CDR3 is 14 amino acids long. CDR3 coding DNA: TGCAGCGCCGCGACTTCCCTTAGCACAGATACGGAGTATTTT. Translation gives CSAATSLSTDTEYF.

As concerns this clonotype: A junction end diverges from the germline sequence, so it may reflect a read error. The V call is TRBV6-1, the J call TRBJ1-3; D may be TRBD1 (6 bases). Looked up from germline, CDR1 is MNHNS and CDR2 is SASEGT. The CDR3 runs to 14 residues. The CDR3 nucleotides are TGTGTCAGCAGAGAAGGGGGCTCTGGAAACACCATATATTTT. Translation gives CVSREGGSGNTIYF.

The sample holds a few counts of this clonotype. This chain connects TRBV5-1 to TRBJ2-7; weak D call: TRBD1 (6 bases). Germline lookup yields CDR1 SGHRS and CDR2 YFSETQ. The CDR3 extends over 15 amino acids. The V gene lost 4 bases and the J gene lost 1 base, with 15 bases spanning the gap. The DNA for the CDR3 is TGCGCCAGCAGCCCCCTTTCGACAGGTTCCTACGAGCAGTACTTC. This sequence encodes CASSPLSTGSYEQYF.

With respect to this clonotype: One end of the junction does not line up with germline, which may come from a read error. The chain is built from TRBV11-3 and TRBJ2-1, with D possibly TRBD1 on 5 matching bases. The CDR3 runs to 12 residues. Germline values: CDR1 SGHNT, CDR2 YENEEA. The CDR3 bases are TGTGCCAGCAGGGAGAGTGACAGTGAGCATTTCTTC. Residues: CASRESDSEHFF.

This clonotype was counted ten times or more. V gene TRBV7-9 combines with J gene TRBJ2-7; 10 bases map to TRBD2. The V gene end was trimmed by 3 bases and the J gene end by 4 bases; junction bases not matched to a gene: 3. This CDR3 contains 14 residues. Germline V gene data show CDR1 as SEHNR and CDR2 as FQNEAQ (reference sequence). The CDR3 loop reads CASSFQAGGYEQYF. DNA for the CDR3: TGTGCCAGCAGCTTCCAAGCGGGAGGGTACGAGCAGTACTTC.

The genes are TRBV28 and TRBJ1-2; D call uncertain. Germline CDR1 MDHEN, CDR2 SYDVKM. V shed 2 bases and J shed 3 bases, with 7 bases lying between them. The CDR3 spans 13 residues. Here the CDR3 DNA reads TGTGCCAGCAGTTTAATGGGTCACTATGGCTACACCTTC. It codes for CASSLMGHYGYTF.

The table lists this clonotype with many counts. The rearrangement links TRBV4-1 to TRBJ1-5; D is unclear. This CDR3 comprises 16 residues. V lost 2 bases to trimming and J lost 3 bases, with 14 bases between them. The germline gives CDR1 MGHRA, CDR2 YSYEKL. The CDR3 nucleotides are TGCGCCAGCAGCCAACGATTTTCGGACCCCAATCAGCCCCAGCATTTT. It yields the protein CASSQRFSDPNQPQHF.

By proportion, this clonotype is medium-sized. The chain links TRBV6-5 to TRBJ2-7; D uncertain. V shed 0 bases and J shed 5 bases, with 14 bases lying between them. Germline V lookup: CDR1 MNHEY, CDR2 SVGAGI. CDR3 size: 15 residues. The CDR3 region is CASSYSVQDYHEQYF. CDR3 DNA: TGTGCCAGCAGTTACTCGGTCCAGGATTACCACGAGCAGTACTTC.

The chain carries TRBV28 and TRBJ2-1; D call uncertain. Germline V gene sequence: CDR1 MDHEN, CDR2 SYDVKM. The CDR3 loop spans 15 amino acids. V was clipped by 6 bases and J by 8 bases, with 20 bases between them. CDR3 in amino acids: CASSRTHGQRDEQFF. The DNA for the CDR3 is TGTGCCAGCAGCCGCACCCACGGCCAACGGGATGAGCAGTTCTTC.

The sample holds many counts of this clonotype. A single base separates this from a much larger clone, so it may be a read error. The rearrangement joins TRBV11-2 to TRBJ2-3, with 7 bases aligning to TRBD2. V lost 5 bases and J lost 3; bases outside the gene matches: 11. Germline CDR1 reads SGHAT; CDR2 reads FQNNGV. CDR3 length: 16 amino acids. The CDR3 spells CASSLQLVGGTDTQYF. Written as DNA, the CDR3 is TGTGCCAGCAGCCTACAACTAGTGGGAGGGACAGATACGCAGTATTTT.

About this clonotype: A much larger clone sits a single nucleotide away, making a read error possible. The rearrangement joins TRBV7-8 to TRBJ2-1, with a tentative D call TRBD1 (5 bases). Germline assignment: CDR1 SGHVS and CDR2 FQNEAQ. This CDR3 has 15 residues. This CDR3 is CASSPGQGSYNDQFF. CDR3 nucleotides: TGTGCCAGCAGCCCCGGACAAGGCTCCTACAATGATCAGTTCTTC.

Points on this clonotype: This CDR3 fails to terminate in the conserved phenylalanine or tryptophan, so it likely reflects a read error. This sequence joins TRBV6-6 and TRBJ1-3; D uncertain. The germline V gene encodes CDR1 MNHNY and CDR2 SVGAGI (reference sequence). The CDR3 totals 12 residues. The CDR3 DNA is TGTGCCAGCAGTTACTCTGGAAACACTATATATCTT. It specifies CASSYSGNTIYL.

There are a few counts of this clonotype. The chain couples TRBV5-1 to TRBJ2-5; no firm D call. There are 12 residues in the CDR3. Trimming removed 2 bases at V and 2 bases at J, with 4 bases between. The germline gives CDR1 SGHRS, CDR2 YFSETQ. CDR3 in amino acids: CASSFGQETQYF. The CDR3 DNA reads as TGCGCCAGCAGCTTCGGGCAAGAGACCCAGTACTTC.

The chain joins TRBV1 to TRBJ2-7; the D call TRBD2 from the table was never checked on the DNA. TRBV1 is labeled a pseudogene. This CDR3 has 16 residues. The CDR3 reads CTSSHWLAGAVYEQYF. DNA for the CDR3: TGCACCAGCAGCCATTGGCTAGCGGGGGCAGTATACGAGCAGTACTTC.

The chain is built from TRBV5-1 and TRBJ2-1, with TRBD2 matching over 10 bases. Germline CDR1 reads SGHRS; CDR2 reads YFSETQ. The V and J ends lost 1 base and 10 bases, in that order; junction bases with no gene match: 8. The CDR3 totals 15 residues. In DNA form, the CDR3 reads TGCGCCAGCAGCTTGACACTAGCGGGACGGGGGGAGCAGTTCTTC. Translating it yields CASSLTLAGRGEQFF. The full variable domain, completed using reference TRBV5-1 and TRBJ2-1, is KAGVTQTPRYLIKTRGQQVTLSCSPISGHRSVSWYQQTPGQGLQFLFEYFSETQRNKGNFPGRFSGRQFSNSRSEMNVSTLELGDSALYLCASSLTLAGRGEQFFGPGTRLTVL.

Comments on this clonotype: A read error may account for a junction end that differs from germline. The V gene is TRBV11-2, the J gene TRBJ2-5; TRBD2 aligns across 7 bases. The CDR3 runs 13 residues. The germline CDR1 and CDR2 sequences are SGHAT and FQNNGV. The CDR3 nucleotides are TGTGCCAACAGCCCAGGACTAGGAGAGACCCAGCACTTC. Its protein product is CANSPGLGETQHF.

With regard to this clonotype: Sequence at one end of the junction differs from germline and may be a read error. The chain employs TRBV11-1 and TRBJ2-3, with TRBD2 matching over 7 bases. Germline CDR1 is SGHAT and CDR2 is FQDESV (reference sequence). The CDR3 totals 14 residues. The CDR3 spells CTSSLRQRAGDSHF. The CDR3 DNA reads TGTACCAGCAGCTTAAGACAACGTGCGGGAGATTCTCACTTT. Full variable domain (missing parts from reference TRBV11-1 and TRBJ2-3): EAEVAQSPRYKITEKSQAVAFWCDPISGHATLYWYRQILGQGPELLVQFQDESVVDDSQLPKDRFSAERLKGVDSTLKIQPAELGDSAMYLCTSSLRQRAGDSHFGPGTRLTVL.

Concerning this clonotype: An end of the junction differs from the germline gene, which may be a read error. The chain recombines TRBV5-1 with TRBJ2-7; TRBD1 is a possible D gene (6 bases). Germline V gives CDR1 SGHRS, CDR2 YFSETQ. The CDR3 has 14 residues. CDR3 loop: CAGSLDSHAYEQYF. CDR3 bases: TGCGCCGGCAGCTTGGACAGCCATGCCTACGAGCAGTACTTC.

As concerns this clonotype: Possible read error: a much larger clone is one base away. This rearrangement joins TRBV14 to TRBJ2-3; 10 positions agree with TRBD1. Germline values: CDR1 SGHDN, CDR2 FVKESK. This CDR3 is built from 14 residues. CDR3: CANSQRTGGDTQYF. CDR3 bases: TGTGCCAACAGCCAACGGACAGGGGGGGATACGCAGTATTTT. Filled out from reference TRBV14 and TRBJ2-3, the complete variable domain reads EAGVTQFPSHSVIEKGQTVTLRCDPISGHDNLYWYRRVMGKEIKFLLHFVKESKQDESGMPNNRFLAERTGGTYSTLKVQPAELEDSGVYFCANSQRTGGDTQYFGPGTRLTVL.

Concerning this clonotype: An end of the junction differs from the germline gene, which may be a read error. The chain carries TRBV4-1 and TRBJ2-6; tentatively, D is TRBD1 (5 bases). CDR1 is MGHRA, CDR2 YSYEKL, per germline. This CDR3 is 17 amino acids long. This CDR3 reads CASSQDSRVSGANVLSF. CDR3 DNA: TGCGCTAGCAGCCAAGACTCTAGGGTCTCTGGGGCCAACGTCCTGTCTTTC.

Turning to this clonotype: A much larger clonotype is one base distant, so this may be a read error. This chain uses TRBV10-3 with TRBJ2-5; D call uncertain. The V gene's germline CDR1 is ENHRY and CDR2 SYGVKD. V was trimmed by 4 bases and J by 3 bases, leaving 9 bases between them. CDR3 length: 13 residues. The CDR3 DNA is TGTGCCATCAGTGTTCGGTTAGAAGAGACCCAGTACTTC. Protein product: CAISVRLEETQYF.

With respect to this clonotype: A much larger clonotype is one base distant, so this may be a read error. The genes are TRBV6-1 and TRBJ2-3; 12 nucleotides line up with TRBD2. Germline trimming cut 8 bases from V and 9 bases from J; bases unmatched to any gene: 12. The CDR3 is 15 residues long. Germline V CDR1 and CDR2: MNHNS, SASEGT. The CDR3 nucleotides read TGTGCCAGCGGGGAGTCTAGCGGGAGGGCCGGCACGCAGTATTTT. Its protein is CASGESSGRAGTQYF.

Comment on this clonotype: The junction and the germline gene differ at one end; a read error may be behind it. The chain employs TRBV11-3 and TRBJ2-3; D is possibly TRBD1 or TRBD2 (5 bases each). There are 16 residues in the CDR3. Germline V gene sequence: CDR1 SGHNT, CDR2 YENEEA. This CDR3 reads CTSSPNRGLSDYEQYF. DNA for the CDR3: TGTACCAGCAGCCCGAACCGGGGCTTATCCGATTACGAGCAGTATTTT.

A word on this clonotype: A read error may be the cause here, since a much bigger clone is one base away. The J gene is TRBJ1-1, the V gene TRBV6-2 or TRBV6-3; D gene uncertain. The CDR3 runs 17 residues. Germline-derived CDR1 and CDR2 are MNHEY and SVGEGT. V was shortened by 2 bases and J by 5 bases, with 21 bases between the two germline ends. The CDR3 DNA reads as TGTGCCAGCAGTTACCTCTGGACCCGGATGTCGAGGACTGAAGCTTTCTTT. It encodes CASSYLWTRMSRTEAFF.

Sample share makes this clonotype medium-sized. The V gene is TRBV11-2, the J gene TRBJ2-1; D remains unclear. V lost 5 bases to trimming and J lost 9 bases, with 17 bases between them. The CDR3 is 14 amino acids. Germline V gives CDR1 SGHAT, CDR2 FQNNGV. The chain's CDR3 is CASSPQRSSGEQFF. The DNA of the CDR3 is TGTGCCAGCAGCCCCCAGCGTTCTTCGGGTGAGCAGTTCTTC.

This clonotype occurred many times. V usage is TRBV7-8 and J usage is TRBJ2-3, with unresolved D. The CDR3 contains 13 residues. Trimming removed 3 bases at V and 1 base at J, with 5 bases between. Germline CDR1 SGHVS, CDR2 FQNEAQ. CDR3: CASSFGGTDTQYF. CDR3 nucleotides: TGTGCCAGCAGCTTCGGAGGCACAGATACGCAGTATTTT.